The sample holds a few counts of the clone carrying this T cell receptor (beta chain). Its matching antigen is unknown. V dropped 6 bases and J dropped 4; count of bases not matched to a gene: 5. This CDR3 contains 13 residues. Germline assignment: CDR1 DFQATT and CDR2 SNEGSKA (reference sequence). A single record per CDR3 protein comes from TCRdb applying MiXCR to the RT-PCR reads. The table includes hundreds of thousands of distinct CDR3 sequences, about 25% detected once. This entry belongs to a study of response to subunit inactivated influenza vaccine. Findings and caveats of the study: Authors suggested that a seasonal influenza vaccination recruits few new T cells each time.

V usage is TRBV20-1 and J usage is TRBJ2-4; 8 nucleotides agree with TRBD1. Source: CD4+ T cells sorted from PBMCs, taken 4 to 6 days after vaccination. The source is a man in his fifties who received an inactivated influenza vaccine. The CDR3 DNA sequence: TGCAGTGCCCCCGGACAGGGTAAAAACATTCAGTACTTC. Protein: CSAPGQGKNIQYF.